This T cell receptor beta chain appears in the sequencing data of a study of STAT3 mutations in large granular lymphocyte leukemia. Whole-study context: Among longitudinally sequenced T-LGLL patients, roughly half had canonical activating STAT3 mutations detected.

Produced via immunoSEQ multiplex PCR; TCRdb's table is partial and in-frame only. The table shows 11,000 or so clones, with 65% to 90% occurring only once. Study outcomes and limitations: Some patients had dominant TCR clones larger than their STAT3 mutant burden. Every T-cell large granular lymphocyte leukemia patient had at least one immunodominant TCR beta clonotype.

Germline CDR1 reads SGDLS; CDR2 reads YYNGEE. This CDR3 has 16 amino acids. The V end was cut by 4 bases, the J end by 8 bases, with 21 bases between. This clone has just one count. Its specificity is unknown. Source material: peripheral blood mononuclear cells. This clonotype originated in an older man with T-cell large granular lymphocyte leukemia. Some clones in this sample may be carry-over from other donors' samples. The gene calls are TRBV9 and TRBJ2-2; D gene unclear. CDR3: CASSPRLVTDPGELFF. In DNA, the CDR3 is TGTGCCAGCAGCCCCCGATTGGTCACCGACCCGGGGGAGCTGTTTTTT.